This TCR beta chain stems from a study of CD4 T cells in relation to SARS-CoV-2 and coronaviruses. The CDR3 has 17 amino acids. CD4+ T cells from unexposed donors were obtained before the COVID-19 pandemic (2011-2018). Isolation of CD4+ T cells took place after less than 11 days in culture. As for this clone: The target antigen is unknown.

Assay used: immunoSEQ multiplex PCR; TCRdb lists only in-frame clones, some missing. The sample includes 20,000 to 25,000 clones, less than 85% of them seen just once. The material sequenced was CD4+ T cells from PBMCs, cultured in vitro. The gene calls are TRBV21-1 and TRBJ1-5; no DNA check was done on the table's D call, TRBD1. TRBV21-1 is a known pseudogene. The source of this sequence is a human donor in good health. Written as DNA, the CDR3 is TGTGCCAGCAGCAACGGTGGACAGGGGAGTTGTAATCAGCCCCAGCATTTT. Its translation: CASSNGGQGSCNQPQHF.